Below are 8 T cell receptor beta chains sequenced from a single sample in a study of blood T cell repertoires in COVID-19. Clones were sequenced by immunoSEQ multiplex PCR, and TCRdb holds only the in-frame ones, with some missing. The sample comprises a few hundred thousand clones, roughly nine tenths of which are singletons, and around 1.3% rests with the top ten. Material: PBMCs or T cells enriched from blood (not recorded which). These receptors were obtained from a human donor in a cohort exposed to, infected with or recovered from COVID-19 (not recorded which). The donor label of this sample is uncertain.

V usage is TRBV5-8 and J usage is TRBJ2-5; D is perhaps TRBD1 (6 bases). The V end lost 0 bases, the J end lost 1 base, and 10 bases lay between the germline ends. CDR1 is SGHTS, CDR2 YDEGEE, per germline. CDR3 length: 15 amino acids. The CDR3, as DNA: TGTGCCAGCAGCTTGGAAGGACAGCTCCAAGAGACCCAGTACTTC. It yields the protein CASSLEGQLQETQYF.

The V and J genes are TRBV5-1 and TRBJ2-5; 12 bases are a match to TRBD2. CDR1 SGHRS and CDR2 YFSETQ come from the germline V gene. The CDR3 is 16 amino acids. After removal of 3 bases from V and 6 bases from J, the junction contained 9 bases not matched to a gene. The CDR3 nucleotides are TGCGCCAGCAGCTGGGGGACTAGCGGGCAGGCGAAGACCCAGTACTTC. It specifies CASSWGTSGQAKTQYF.

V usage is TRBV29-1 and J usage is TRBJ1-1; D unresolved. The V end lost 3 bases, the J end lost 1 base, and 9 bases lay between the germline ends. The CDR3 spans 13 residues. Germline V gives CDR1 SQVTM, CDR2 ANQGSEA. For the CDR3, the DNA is TGCAGCGTTGACGCAGGTTCGAACACTGAAGCTTTCTTT. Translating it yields CSVDAGSNTEAFF.

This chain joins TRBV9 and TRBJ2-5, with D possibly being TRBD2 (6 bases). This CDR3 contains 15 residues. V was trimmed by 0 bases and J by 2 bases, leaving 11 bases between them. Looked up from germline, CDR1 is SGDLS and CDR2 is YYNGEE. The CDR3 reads CASSVGGGIQETQYF. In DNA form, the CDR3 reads TGTGCCAGCAGCGTAGGTGGGGGGATTCAAGAGACCCAGTACTTC.

Here the CDR3 reads CASSPQGMRETQYF. The CDR3 DNA reads TGTGCCAGCAGCCCACAGGGGATGAGGGAGACCCAGTACTTC. The chain recombines TRBV3-1 (or the pseudogene TRBV3-2) with TRBJ2-5; 7 nucleotides line up with TRBD1. Per the germline V gene, CDR1 is LGHDT and CDR2 is YNNKEL (reference sequence). J gave up 5 bases and V 4 bases, and 7 bases lay outside the gene matches. The CDR3 is 14 residues long.

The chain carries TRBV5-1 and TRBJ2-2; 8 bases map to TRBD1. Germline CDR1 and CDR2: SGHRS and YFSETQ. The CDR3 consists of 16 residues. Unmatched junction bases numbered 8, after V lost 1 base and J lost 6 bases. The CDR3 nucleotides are TGCGCCAGCAGCTTGTTCAGCGACAGGGGCCCCGGGGAGCTGTTTTTT. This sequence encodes CASSLFSDRGPGELFF.

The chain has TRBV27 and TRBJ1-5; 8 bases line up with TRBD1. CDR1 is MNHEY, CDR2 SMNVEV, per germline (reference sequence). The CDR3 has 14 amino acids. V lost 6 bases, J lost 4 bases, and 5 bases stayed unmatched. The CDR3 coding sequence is TGTGCCAGCAGCTCGAGACAGGGGAATCAGCCCCAGCATTTT. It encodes CASSSRQGNQPQHF.

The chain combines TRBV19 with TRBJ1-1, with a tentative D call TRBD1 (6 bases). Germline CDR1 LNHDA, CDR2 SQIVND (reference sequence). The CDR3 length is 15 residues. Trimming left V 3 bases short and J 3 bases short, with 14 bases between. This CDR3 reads CASSIGTGIHTEAFF. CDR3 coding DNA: TGTGCCAGTAGTATCGGAACAGGGATCCACACTGAAGCTTTCTTT.